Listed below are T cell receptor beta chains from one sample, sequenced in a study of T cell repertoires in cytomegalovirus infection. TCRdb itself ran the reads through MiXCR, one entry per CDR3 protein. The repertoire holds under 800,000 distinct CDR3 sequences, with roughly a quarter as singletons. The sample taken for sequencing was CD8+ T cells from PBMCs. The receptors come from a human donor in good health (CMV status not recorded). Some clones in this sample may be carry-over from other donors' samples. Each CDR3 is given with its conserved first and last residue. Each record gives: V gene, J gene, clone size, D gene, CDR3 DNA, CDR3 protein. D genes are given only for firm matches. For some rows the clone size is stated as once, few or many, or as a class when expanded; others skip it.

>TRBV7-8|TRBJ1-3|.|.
TGTGCCAGCAGCTCAGCCCCAGGAAACACCATATATTTT
CASSSAPGNTIYF
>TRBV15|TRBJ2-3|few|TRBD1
TGTGCCACCAGCAGAGTTACAGGGGCCACAGATACGCAGTATTTT
CATSRVTGATDTQYF
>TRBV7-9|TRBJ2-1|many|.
TGTGCCAGCAGCCCCCGAGGAGGGTTGAATGAGCAGTTCTTC
CASSPRGGLNEQFF
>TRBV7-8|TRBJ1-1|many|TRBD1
TGTGCCAGCAGCGAAAACAGGGGCCGGGGGAGGACTGAAGCTTTCTTT
CASSENRGRGRTEAFF
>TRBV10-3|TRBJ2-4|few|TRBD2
TGTGCCATCAGTGAGGTGACTAGCGGGGACCTGGCCAAAAACATTCAGTACTTC
CAISEVTSGDLAKNIQYF
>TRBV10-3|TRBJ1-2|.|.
TGTGCCATCAGTGAGTCGAACGGGGGCAGTCGATATGGCTACACCTTC
CAISESNGGSRYGYTF
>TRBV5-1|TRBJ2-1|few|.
TGCGCCAGCAGCTTTTCCGGGACTCTTCAAGGTATCCTAGAGCAGTTCTTC
CASSFSGTLQGILEQFF
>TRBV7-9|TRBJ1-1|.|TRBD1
TGTGCCAGCAGCGCCGGGACAGGCACTGAAGCTTTCTTT
CASSAGTGTEAFF
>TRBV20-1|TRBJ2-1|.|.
TGCAGTGCTAGAGGACAGGGAGGGAATGAGCAGTTCTTC
CSARGQGGNEQFF
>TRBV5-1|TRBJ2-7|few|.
TGCGCCAGCAGCTTGGGAGGGACACTCTTCGGCTACGAGCAGTACTTC
CASSLGGTLFGYEQYF
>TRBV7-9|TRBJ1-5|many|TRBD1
TGTGCCAGCAGCTCCGGGACAGGGGACCCTAGCAATCAGCCCCAGCATTTT
CASSSGTGDPSNQPQHF
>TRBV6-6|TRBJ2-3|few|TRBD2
TGTGCCAGCAGTTGGACTAGCGGGGGGGGCACAGATACGCAGTATTTT
CASSWTSGGGTDTQYF
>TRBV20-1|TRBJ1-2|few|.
TGCAGTGCTAGGATTTATGGCTACACCTTC
CSARIYGYTF
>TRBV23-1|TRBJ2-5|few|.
TGCGCCAGCAGTCTATCGGGCTCCTGGGGCCAAGAGACCCAGTACTTC
CASSLSGSWGQETQYF
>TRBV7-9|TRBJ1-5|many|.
TGTGCCAGCAGCCTCGGGGCCGGGGGAAACCAGCCCCAGCATTTT
CASSLGAGGNQPQHF
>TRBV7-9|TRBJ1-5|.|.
TGTGCCAGCAGAGACGCGGGTGAGCCCCAGCATTTT
CASRDAGEPQHF
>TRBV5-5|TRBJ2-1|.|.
TGTGCCAGCAGCTTTTGGGGGAATGAGCAGTTCTTC
CASSFWGNEQFF
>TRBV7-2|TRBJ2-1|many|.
TGTGCCAGCAGCTTATACAGGACCTTAGACAGTGAGCAGTTCTTC
CASSLYRTLDSEQFF
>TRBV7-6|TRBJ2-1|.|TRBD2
TGTGCCAGCAGCACGACTAGCGGGGGGAGCCACAATGAGCAGTTCTTC
CASSTTSGGSHNEQFF
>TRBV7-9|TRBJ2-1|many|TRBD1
TGTGCCAGCAGTTCCCTTTTCCGGGACAGGGAAGAGAATGAGCAGTTCTTC
CASSSLFRDREENEQFF
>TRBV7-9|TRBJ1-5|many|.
TGTGCCAGCAGCTTAGACGGTCTCAATCAGCCCCAGCATTTT
CASSLDGLNQPQHF
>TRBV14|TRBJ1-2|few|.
TGTGCCAGCAGCCAAGATCTAGGCAGGGAGAGGACCTATGGCTACACCTTC
CASSQDLGRERTYGYTF
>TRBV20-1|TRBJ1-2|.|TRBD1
TGCAGTGCTAGGACAGGGTATTATGGCTACACCTTC
CSARTGYYGYTF
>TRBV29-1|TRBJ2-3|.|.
TGCAGCGTTGAAGGGCAGCTAAGTCGGAGCACAGATACGCAGTATTTT
CSVEGQLSRSTDTQYF
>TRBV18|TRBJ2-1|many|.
TGTGCCAGCTCACCACGAGGCGGGCCACCTCCCAATGAGCAGTTCTTC
CASSPRGGPPPNEQFF
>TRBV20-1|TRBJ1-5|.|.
TGCAGTGCTAGAGAACGCAGGGATGGGTTTGGAAGCAATCAGCCCCAGCATTTT
CSARERRDGFGSNQPQHF
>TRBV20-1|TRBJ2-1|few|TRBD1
TGCAGTGCTCCCGTCAGGGGGCCCTACAATGAGCAGTTCTTC
CSAPVRGPYNEQFF
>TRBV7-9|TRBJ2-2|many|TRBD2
TGTGCCAGCAGCAGAGCCCCCCGGACTAGCGCCGGGGAGCTGTTTTTT
CASSRAPRTSAGELFF
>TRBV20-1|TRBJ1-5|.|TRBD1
TGCAGTGCTAGAGTAGCACCTACAGGGGAGTTGGGGCCCCAGCATTTT
CSARVAPTGELGPQHF
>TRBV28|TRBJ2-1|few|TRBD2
TGTGTCAGCAGTCCCCCTGGGCGGGAGGGGCAGTTCTTC
CVSSPPGREGQFF
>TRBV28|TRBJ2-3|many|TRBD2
TGTGCCAGCAGTTTCCCTAGCGGGGGGGGTTCAGATACGCAGTATTTT
CASSFPSGGGSDTQYF
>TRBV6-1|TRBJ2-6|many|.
TGTGCCAGCCTGTCGCTTCCCTCTGGGGCCAACGTCCTGACTTTC
CASLSLPSGANVLTF
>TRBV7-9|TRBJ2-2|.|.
TGTGCCAGCAGCTTGAGTTTAAGCACCGGGGAGCTGTTTTTT
CASSLSLSTGELFF
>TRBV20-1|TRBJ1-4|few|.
TGCAGTGCTCCCGGGCCCTTGAATGAAAAACTGTTTTTT
CSAPGPLNEKLFF
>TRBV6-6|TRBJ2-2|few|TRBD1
TGTGCCAGCAGTTACTCCAAGACAGGGAGTGGCGGGGAGCTGTTTTTT
CASSYSKTGSGGELFF
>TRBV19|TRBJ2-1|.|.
TGTGCCAGTAGTATCATAGCGGCTGAGCAGTTCTTC
CASSIIAAEQFF
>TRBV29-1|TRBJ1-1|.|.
TGCAGCGTTGGTAGAGGGGTAAAAAATGAAGCTTTCTTT
CSVGRGVKNEAFF
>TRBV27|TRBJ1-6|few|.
TGTGCCAGCAGTTCCCCGCGGAAAGCCCTCCACTTT
CASSSPRKALHF
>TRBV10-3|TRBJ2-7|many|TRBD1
TGTGCCATCAGGTTGGTCAGAGACAGGGGTAATAACGAGCAGTACTTC
CAIRLVRDRGNNEQYF
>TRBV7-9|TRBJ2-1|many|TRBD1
TGTGCCAGCAGCGGGACAGTGCCCGACCCCAATGAGCAGTTCTTC
CASSGTVPDPNEQFF
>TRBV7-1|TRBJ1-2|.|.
TGTGTCAGCAGCTCCCACAGCGCTGGCTACACCTTC
CVSSSHSAGYTF
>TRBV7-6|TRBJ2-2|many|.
TGTGCCAGCAGCCCTTTTCGGGCGGCGAACACCGGGGAGCTGTTTTTT
CASSPFRAANTGELFF
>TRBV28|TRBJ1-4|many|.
TGTGCCAGCAGTTCCGACATACCCGGGCTCGATGAAAAACTGTTTTTT
CASSSDIPGLDEKLFF
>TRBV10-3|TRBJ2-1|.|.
TGTGCCATCAGTGAAGAGACCTGGAATGAGCAGTTCTTC
CAISEETWNEQFF
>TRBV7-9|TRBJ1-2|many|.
TGTGCCAGCAGTTTACCGTCGAACTATGGCTACACCTTC
CASSLPSNYGYTF
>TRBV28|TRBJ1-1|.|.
TGTGCCAGCAGGAAAGGGGGTTCGCAGAACACTGAAGCTTTCTTT
CASRKGGSQNTEAFF
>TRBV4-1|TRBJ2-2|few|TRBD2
TGCGCCAGCAGCCTCGGGACTAGCGGGGGGGGGAACACCGGGGAGCTGTTTTTT
CASSLGTSGGGNTGELFF
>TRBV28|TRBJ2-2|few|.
TGTGCCAGCAGTTCCTATATACCTCCTAGCACCGGGGAGCTGTTTTTT
CASSSYIPPSTGELFF